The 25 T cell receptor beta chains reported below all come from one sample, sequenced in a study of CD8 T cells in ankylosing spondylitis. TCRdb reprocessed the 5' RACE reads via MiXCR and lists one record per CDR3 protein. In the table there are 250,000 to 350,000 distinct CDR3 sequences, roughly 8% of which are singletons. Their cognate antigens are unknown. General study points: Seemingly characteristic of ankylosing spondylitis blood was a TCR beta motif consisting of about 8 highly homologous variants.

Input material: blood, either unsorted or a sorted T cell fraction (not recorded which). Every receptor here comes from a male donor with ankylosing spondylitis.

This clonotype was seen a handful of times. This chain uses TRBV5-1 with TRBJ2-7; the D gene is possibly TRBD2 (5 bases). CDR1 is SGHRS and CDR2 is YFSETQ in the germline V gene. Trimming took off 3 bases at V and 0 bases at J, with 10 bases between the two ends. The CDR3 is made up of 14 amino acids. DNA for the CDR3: TGCGCCAGCAGCTCCCCTACTAGCTCCTACGAGCAGTACTTC. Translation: CASSSPTSSYEQYF.

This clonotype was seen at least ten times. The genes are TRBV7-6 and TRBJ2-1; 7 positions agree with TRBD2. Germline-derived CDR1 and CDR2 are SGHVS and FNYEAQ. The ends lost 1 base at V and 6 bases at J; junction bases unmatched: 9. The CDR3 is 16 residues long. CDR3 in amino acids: CASSLDAGLGSNEQFF. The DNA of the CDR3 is TGTGCCAGCAGCTTAGATGCCGGACTAGGCAGCAATGAGCAGTTCTTC.

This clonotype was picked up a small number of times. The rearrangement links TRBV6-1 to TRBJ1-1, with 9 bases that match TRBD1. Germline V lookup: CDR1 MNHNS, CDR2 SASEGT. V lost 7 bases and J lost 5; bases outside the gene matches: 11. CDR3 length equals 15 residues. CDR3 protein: CASMGTGLRSTEAFF. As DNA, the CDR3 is TGTGCCAGCATGGGGACAGGGCTACGGTCTACTGAAGCTTTCTTT.

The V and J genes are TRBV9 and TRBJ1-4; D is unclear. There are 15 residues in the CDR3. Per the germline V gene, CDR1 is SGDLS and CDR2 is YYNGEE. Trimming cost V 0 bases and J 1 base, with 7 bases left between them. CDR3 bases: TGTGCCAGCAGCGTAGGGGTGGGAACTAATGAAAAACTGTTTTTT. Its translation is CASSVGVGTNEKLFF.

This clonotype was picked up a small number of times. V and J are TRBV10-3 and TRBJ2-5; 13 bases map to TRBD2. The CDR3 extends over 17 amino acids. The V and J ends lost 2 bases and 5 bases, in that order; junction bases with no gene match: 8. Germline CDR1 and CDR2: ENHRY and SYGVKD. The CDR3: CAISERGLAGSGETQYF. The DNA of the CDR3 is TGTGCCATCAGTGAGAGGGGACTAGCGGGAAGTGGGGAGACCCAGTACTTC.

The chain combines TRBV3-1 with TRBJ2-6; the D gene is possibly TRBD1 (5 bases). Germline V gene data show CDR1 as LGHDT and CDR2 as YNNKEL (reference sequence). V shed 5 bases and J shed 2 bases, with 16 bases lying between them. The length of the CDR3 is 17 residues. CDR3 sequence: CASSSPLTGPGANVLTF. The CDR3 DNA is TGTGCCAGCAGCTCACCCTTAACAGGTCCTGGGGCCAACGTCCTGACTTTC.

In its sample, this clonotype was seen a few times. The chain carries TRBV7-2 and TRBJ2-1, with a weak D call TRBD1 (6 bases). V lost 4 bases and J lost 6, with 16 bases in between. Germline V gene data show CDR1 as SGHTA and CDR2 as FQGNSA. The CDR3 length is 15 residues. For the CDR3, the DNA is TGTGCCAGCAGCTCACAGGGTAACGGGATCAATGAGCAGTTCTTC. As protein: CASSSQGNGINEQFF.

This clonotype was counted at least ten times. CDR3: CASSAGTGAQPQHF. The CDR3 DNA follows: TGTGCCAGCTCAGCAGGGACAGGGGCCCAGCCCCAGCATTTT. The chain has TRBV18 and TRBJ1-5; TRBD1 agrees at 10 bases. This CDR3 comprises 14 residues. Germline assignment: CDR1 KGHSH and CDR2 LQKENI. V gave up 5 bases and J gave up 7 bases; unmatched junction bases: 5.

The CDR3 reads CASSRTGQGAETQYF. The CDR3 nucleotides are TGTGCCAGCAGCCGAACGGGACAGGGGGCTGAGACCCAGTACTTC. V gene TRBV7-2 combines with J gene TRBJ2-5, with 12 bases fitting TRBD1. CDR3 length equals 15 residues. V shed 5 bases and J 5 bases; nucleotides not matched to a gene: 6. Germline V CDR1 and CDR2: SGHTA, FQGNSA.

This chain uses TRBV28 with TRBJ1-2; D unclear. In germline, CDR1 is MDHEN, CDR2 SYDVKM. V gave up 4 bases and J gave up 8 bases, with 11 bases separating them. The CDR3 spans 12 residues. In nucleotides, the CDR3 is TGTGCCAGCAGTTGGGCCTTGCGGGGCTACACCTTC. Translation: CASSWALRGYTF.

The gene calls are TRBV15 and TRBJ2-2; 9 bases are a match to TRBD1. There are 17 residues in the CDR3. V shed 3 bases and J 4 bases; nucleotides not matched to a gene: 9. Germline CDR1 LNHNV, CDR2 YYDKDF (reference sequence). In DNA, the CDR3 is TGTGCCACCAGCAGCTACCTAACAGGGGGCCGCACCGGGGAGCTGTTTTTT. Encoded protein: CATSSYLTGGRTGELFF. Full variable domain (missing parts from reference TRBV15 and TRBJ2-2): DAMVIQNPRYQVTQFGKPVTLSCSQTLNHNVMYWYQQKSSQAPKLLFHYYDKDFNNEADTPDNFQSRRPNTSFCFLDIRSPGLGDTAMYLCATSSYLTGGRTGELFFGEGSRLTVL.

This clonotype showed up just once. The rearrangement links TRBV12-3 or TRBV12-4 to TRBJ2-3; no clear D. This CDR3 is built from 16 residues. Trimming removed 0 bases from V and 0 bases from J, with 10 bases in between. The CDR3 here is CASSLARTASTDTQYF. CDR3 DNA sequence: TGTGCCAGCAGTTTAGCGCGCACAGCAAGCACAGATACGCAGTATTTT.

This CDR3 is CASSSPAGTSGLSYEQYF. DNA of the CDR3: TGTGCCAGCAGTTCTCCCGCCGGGACTAGCGGCCTCTCCTACGAGCAGTACTTC. The chain uses TRBV27 and TRBJ2-7, with TRBD2 identical over 11 bases. This CDR3 spans 18 amino acids. Losses at the gene ends were 4 bases for V and 0 bases for J; bases not matched to a gene: 11. Germline lookup yields CDR1 MNHEY and CDR2 SMNVEV (reference sequence).

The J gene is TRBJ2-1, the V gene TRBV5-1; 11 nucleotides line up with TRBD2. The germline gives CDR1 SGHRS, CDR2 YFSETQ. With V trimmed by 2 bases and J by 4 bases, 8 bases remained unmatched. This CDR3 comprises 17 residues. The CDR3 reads CASSFGQGLAAYNEQFF. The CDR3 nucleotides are TGCGCCAGCAGCTTCGGACAGGGACTAGCGGCATACAATGAGCAGTTCTTC.

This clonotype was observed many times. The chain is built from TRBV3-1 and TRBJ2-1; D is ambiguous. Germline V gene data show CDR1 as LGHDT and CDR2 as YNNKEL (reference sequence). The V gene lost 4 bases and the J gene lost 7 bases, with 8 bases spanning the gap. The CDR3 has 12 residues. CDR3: CASSPIGNEQFF. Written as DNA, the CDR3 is TGTGCCAGCAGCCCCATCGGGAATGAGCAGTTCTTC.

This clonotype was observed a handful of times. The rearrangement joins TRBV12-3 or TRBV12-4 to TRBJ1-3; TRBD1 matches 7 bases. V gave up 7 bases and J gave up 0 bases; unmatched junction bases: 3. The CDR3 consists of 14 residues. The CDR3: CASTAGGSGNTIYF. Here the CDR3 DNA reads TGTGCCAGCACCGCAGGGGGCTCTGGAAACACCATATATTTT.

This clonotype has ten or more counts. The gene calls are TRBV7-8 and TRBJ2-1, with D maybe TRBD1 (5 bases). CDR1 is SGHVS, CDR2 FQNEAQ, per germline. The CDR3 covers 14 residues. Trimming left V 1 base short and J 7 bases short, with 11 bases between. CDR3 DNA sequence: TGTGCCAGCAGCTTAGGTGCAGGGTTAAATGAGCAGTTCTTC. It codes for CASSLGAGLNEQFF. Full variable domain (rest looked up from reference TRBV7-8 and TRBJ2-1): GAGVSQSPRYKVAKRGQDVALRCDPISGHVSLFWYQQALGQGPEFLTYFQNEAQLDKSGLPSDRFFAERPEGSVSTLKIQRTQQEDSAVYLCASSLGAGLNEQFFGPGTRLTVL.

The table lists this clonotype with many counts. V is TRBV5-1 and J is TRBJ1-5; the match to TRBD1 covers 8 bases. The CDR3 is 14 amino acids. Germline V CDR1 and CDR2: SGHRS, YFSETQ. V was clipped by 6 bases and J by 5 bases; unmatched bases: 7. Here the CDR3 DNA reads TGCGCCAGCAACAGTCGACAGGGGCATCAGCCCCAGCATTTT. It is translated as CASNSRQGHQPQHF.

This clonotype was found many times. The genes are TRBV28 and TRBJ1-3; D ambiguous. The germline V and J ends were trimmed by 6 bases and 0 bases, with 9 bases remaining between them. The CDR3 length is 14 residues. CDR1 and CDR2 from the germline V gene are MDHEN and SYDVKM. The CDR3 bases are TGTGCCAGCAGGCAGGTTCCCTCTGGAAACACCATATATTTT. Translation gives CASRQVPSGNTIYF.

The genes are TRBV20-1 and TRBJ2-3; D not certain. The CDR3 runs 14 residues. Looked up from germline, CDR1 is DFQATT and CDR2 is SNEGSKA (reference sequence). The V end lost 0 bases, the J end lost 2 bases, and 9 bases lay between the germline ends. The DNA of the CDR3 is TGCAGTGCTAGAGAGCTCGGCTTCACAGATACGCAGTATTTT. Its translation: CSARELGFTDTQYF.

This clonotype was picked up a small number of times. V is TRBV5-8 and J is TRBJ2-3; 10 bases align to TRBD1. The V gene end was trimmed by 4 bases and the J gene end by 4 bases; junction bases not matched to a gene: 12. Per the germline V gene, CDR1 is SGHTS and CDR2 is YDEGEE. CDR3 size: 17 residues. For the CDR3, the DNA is TGTGCCAGCAGCGCCGGGACAGGGGTCCTGGCCCCAGATACGCAGTATTTT. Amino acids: CASSAGTGVLAPDTQYF.

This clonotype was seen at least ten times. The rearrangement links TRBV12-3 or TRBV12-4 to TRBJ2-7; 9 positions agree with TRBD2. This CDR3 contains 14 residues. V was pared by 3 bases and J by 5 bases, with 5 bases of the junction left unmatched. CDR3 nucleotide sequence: TGTGCCAGCAGTTTGGCGGGAGGGCCGAACGAGCAGTACTTC. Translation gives CASSLAGGPNEQYF.

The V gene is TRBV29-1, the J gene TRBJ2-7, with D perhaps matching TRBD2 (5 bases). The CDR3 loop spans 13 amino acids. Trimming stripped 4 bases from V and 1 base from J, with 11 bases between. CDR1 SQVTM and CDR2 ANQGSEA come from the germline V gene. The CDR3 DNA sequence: TGCAGCGTTGTGACGGGAAAGTCCTACGAGCAGTACTTC. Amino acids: CSVVTGKSYEQYF.

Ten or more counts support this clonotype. The CDR3 nucleotides are TGTGCCAGCAGCTTCGTAGGGACAGGGAACAATGAGCAGTTCTTC. Amino acids: CASSFVGTGNNEQFF. V gene TRBV7-9 combines with J gene TRBJ2-1; 9 bases match TRBD1. The V gene end was trimmed by 3 bases and the J gene end by 5 bases; junction bases not matched to a gene: 5. In germline, CDR1 is SEHNR, CDR2 FQNEAQ (reference sequence). CDR3 length: 15 residues.

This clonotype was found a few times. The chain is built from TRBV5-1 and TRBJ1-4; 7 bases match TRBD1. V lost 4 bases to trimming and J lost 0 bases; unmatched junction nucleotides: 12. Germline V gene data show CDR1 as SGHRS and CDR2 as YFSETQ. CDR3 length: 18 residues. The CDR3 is CASSNTPGTATTNEKLFF. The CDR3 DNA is TGCGCCAGCAGCAATACCCCCGGGACAGCTACAACTAATGAAAAACTGTTTTTT.